One and the same sample provided the 25 T cell receptor beta chains below, sequenced in a study of T and B cells in COVID-19 patients. Each TRB amplification used roughly 240-550 ng of genomic DNA from blood. TRB rearrangements were amplified by multiplex PCR with BIOMED2 TRB-A/B primers. TCRdb re-called the multiplex PCR reads through MiXCR, storing one row per CDR3 protein. The sample has under 9,500 distinct CDR3 sequences; over 25% are singletons. Sequences were obtained from blood. These receptor sequences come from a human donor who had recovered from COVID-19.

The table lists this clonotype with many counts. This chain uses TRBV6-1 with TRBJ2-3; D possibly uses TRBD1 or TRBD2 (5 bases each). This CDR3 contains 16 residues. The V and J ends lost 0 bases and 0 bases respectively, with 10 bases between them. Germline lookup yields CDR1 MNHNS and CDR2 SASEGT. CDR3 in DNA: TGTGCCAGCAGTGAAGCGGCAGGGAGTAGCACAGATACGCAGTATTTT. The encoded protein is CASSEAAGSSTDTQYF.

This clonotype was counted only a few times. The rearrangement links TRBV7-9 to TRBJ2-1; no firm D call. V was shortened by 3 bases and J by 4 bases, with 10 bases between the two germline ends. The germline V gene encodes CDR1 SEHNR and CDR2 FQNEAQ (reference sequence). The CDR3 totals 14 residues. The CDR3 sequence is CASSFSPTYNEQFF. The CDR3 DNA follows: TGTGCCAGCAGCTTCTCCCCCACGTACAATGAGCAGTTCTTC.

This chain uses TRBV20-1 with TRBJ1-2; D not resolved. V was clipped by 3 bases and J by 8 bases, with 19 bases between them. The CDR3 loop spans 14 amino acids. Germline V gives CDR1 DFQATT, CDR2 SNEGSKA (reference sequence). In nucleotides, the CDR3 is TGCAGTGCTAGTCCCCTAACAGTGGGCGAGGGCTACACCTTC. Its translation: CSASPLTVGEGYTF.

Notes on this clonotype: Since a much larger clone is just one base distant, this may be a read error. This sequence joins TRBV6-5 and TRBJ2-7; D gene uncertain. V was trimmed by 7 bases and J by 2 bases, leaving 9 bases between them. Germline CDR1 MNHEY, CDR2 SVGAGI. The CDR3 totals 12 residues. The CDR3 nucleotides are TGTGCCAGCACAGAATGGGCCTACGAGCAGTACGTC. This gives the protein CASTEWAYEQYV.

By sample fraction, this clonotype is medium-sized. The chain recombines TRBV12-3 or TRBV12-4 with TRBJ2-2; 7 nucleotides agree with TRBD1. This CDR3 contains 14 residues. Trimming removed 5 bases from V and 8 bases from J; junction bases left unmatched: 8. CDR3 loop: CASSLLTGHGELFF. Here the CDR3 DNA reads TGTGCCAGCAGTCTCCTGACAGGGCATGGGGAGCTGTTTTTT.

This clonotype was counted at least ten times. The rearrangement links TRBV27 to TRBJ1-5; 9 nucleotides agree with TRBD1. Per germline, CDR1 MNHEY and CDR2 SMNVEV (reference sequence). V was clipped by 5 bases and J by 6 bases; unmatched bases: 5. The length of the CDR3 is 14 residues. The CDR3 loop reads CASSPGTGIQPQHF. The CDR3 DNA reads TGTGCCAGCAGTCCCGGGACAGGGATTCAGCCCCAGCATTTT.

By its share, this clonotype is medium-sized. The chain combines TRBV13 with TRBJ1-6; TRBD1 matches at 10 bases. The CDR3 has 16 amino acids. The ends lost 6 bases at V and 7 bases at J; junction bases unmatched: 9. Per the germline V gene, CDR1 is PRHDT and CDR2 is FYEKMQ (reference sequence). CDR3 sequence: CASSSTGTGVNSPLHF. The CDR3, as DNA: TGTGCCAGCAGTTCGACCGGGACAGGGGTAAATTCACCCCTCCACTTT.

Notes on this clonotype: An end of the junction does not agree with germline; a read error may underlie this. The gene calls are TRBV5-6 and TRBJ2-2, with TRBD1 identical over 9 bases. Germline assignment: CDR1 SGHDT and CDR2 YYEEEE. The CDR3 runs to 15 residues. The CDR3 loop reads CASSFRDRDTGELFF. DNA of the CDR3: TGCGCCAGCAGCTTCCGGGACAGGGACACCGGGGAGCTGTTTTTT.

In this sample, this clonotype turned up a few times. The chain combines TRBV20-1 with TRBJ2-5, with 7 bases aligning to TRBD2. V shed 6 bases and J 2 bases; nucleotides not matched to a gene: 0. The CDR3 is made up of 11 amino acids. The germline gives CDR1 DFQATT, CDR2 SNEGSKA (reference sequence). CDR3: CSAAGQETQYF. The CDR3 DNA sequence: TGCAGTGCAGCGGGGCAAGAGACCCAGTACTTC.

The genes are TRBV4-3 and TRBJ1-5, with 8 bases identical to TRBD1. Germline lookup yields CDR1 LGHNA and CDR2 YSLEER. The trim removed 0 bases at V and 5 bases at J, leaving 9 bases unmatched. The CDR3 runs to 17 residues. CDR3 protein: CASSQDLDRANYQPQHF. DNA of the CDR3: TGCGCCAGCAGCCAAGATTTGGACAGGGCCAATTATCAGCCCCAGCATTTT.

By its share, this clonotype is medium-sized. The chain is built from TRBV12-3 or TRBV12-4 and TRBJ2-5; weak D call: TRBD1 (6 bases). This CDR3 contains 16 residues. V lost 4 bases and J 0 bases, leaving 15 bases between the germline ends. CDR3 amino acids: CASSSDGTLYQETQYF. CDR3 nucleotide sequence: TGTGCCAGCAGTTCGGACGGGACATTGTACCAAGAGACCCAGTACTTC.

The V and J genes are TRBV7-2 and TRBJ1-1, with D perhaps matching TRBD1 (6 bases). CDR1 is SGHTA, CDR2 FQGNSA, per germline. V was clipped by 1 base and J by 1 base, with 10 bases between them. The CDR3 spans 15 residues. The CDR3 region has the DNA TGTGCCAGCAGCTTAGGCGTAGGGGGGAACACTGAAGCTTTCTTT. It codes for CASSLGVGGNTEAFF.

This clonotype is medium-sized in the sample. The chain uses TRBV11-1 and TRBJ2-3; no definite D call. With 6 bases removed from V and 0 bases from J, the gap between germline ends came to 19 bases. Per the germline V gene, CDR1 is SGHAT and CDR2 is FQDESV (reference sequence). The CDR3 has 17 residues. CDR3 nucleotide sequence: TGTGCCAGCAGTCCGAATGCCGGCCAGACTAGCACAGATACGCAGTATTTT. This gives the protein CASSPNAGQTSTDTQYF.

This clonotype was counted between two and nine times. This chain links TRBV6-5 with TRBJ1-2, with TRBD1 as a possible D gene (5 bases). V dropped 5 bases and J dropped 2 bases, with 9 bases sitting between them. CDR1 and CDR2 from the germline V gene are MNHEY and SVGAGI. The CDR3 runs 13 residues. The CDR3 spells CASSRRGNYGYTF. CDR3 in DNA: TGTGCCAGCAGTCGTCGGGGCAACTATGGCTACACCTTC.

To note about this clonotype: This may come from a read error, since a much larger clone is one base off. V gene TRBV6-5 combines with J gene TRBJ2-7, with 7 bases matching TRBD1. This CDR3 is built from 13 residues. Germline values: CDR1 MNHEY, CDR2 SVGAGI. With V trimmed by 2 bases and J by 3 bases, 1 base remained unmatched. For the CDR3, the DNA is TGTGCCAGCAGTTACGGGACAGACTACGAGCAGTACTTC. It translates to CASSYGTDYEQYF.

The chain couples TRBV6-2 or TRBV6-3 to TRBJ1-5, with D unresolved. The CDR3 has 12 residues. The V gene lost 2 bases and the J gene lost 5 bases, with 4 bases spanning the gap. CDR1 MNHEY and CDR2 SVGEGT come from the germline V gene. DNA for the CDR3: TGTGCCAGCAGTTACAGCGATCAGCCCCAGCATTTT. Translation gives CASSYSDQPQHF.

This clonotype was counted between two and nine times. The genes are TRBV6-1 and TRBJ1-1; 10 nucleotides line up with TRBD1. This CDR3 contains 15 residues. Losses at the gene ends were 4 bases for V and 5 bases for J; bases not matched to a gene: 7. The germline V gene encodes CDR1 MNHNS and CDR2 SASEGT. The DNA for the CDR3 is TGTGCCAGCAGTGGTTGGACAGGGGGGGGGACTGAAGCTTTCTTT. Translated, it gives CASSGWTGGGTEAFF.

Relative to its sample, this clonotype is medium-sized (0.01 to 0.1%). The chain uses TRBV13 and TRBJ2-7; D ambiguous. Germline V lookup: CDR1 PRHDT, CDR2 FYEKMQ (reference sequence). The CDR3 length is 13 residues. Trimming cost V 2 bases and J 6 bases, with 11 bases left between them. This CDR3 reads CASSLPLDSEQYF. The CDR3 nucleotides are TGTGCCAGCAGCTTACCCTTAGACTCCGAGCAGTACTTC. The whole variable domain, filled in from reference TRBV13 and TRBJ2-7, reads AAGVIQSPRHLIKEKRETATLKCYPIPRHDTVYWYQQGPGQDPQFLISFYEKMQSDKGSIPDRFSAQQFSDYHSELNMSSLELGDSALYFCASSLPLDSEQYFGPGTRLTVT.

The V call is TRBV15, the J call TRBJ2-5; possible D gene TRBD2, 7 bases. From germline, CDR1 is LNHNV and CDR2 YYDKDF (reference sequence). CDR3 length equals 15 residues. V gave up 0 bases and J gave up 5 bases, with 13 bases separating them. The CDR3 bases are TGTGCCACCAGCAGAGAGGGGGGGCGCCGGGAGACCCAGTACTTC. Its translation is CATSREGGRRETQYF.

The chain joins TRBV4-2 to TRBJ2-7; D is undetermined. The CDR3 loop spans 14 amino acids. CDR1 LGHNA and CDR2 YNFKEQ come from the germline V gene. V shed 2 bases and J shed 4 bases, with 12 bases lying between them. CDR3: CASSQPSGPYEQYV. The CDR3 region has the DNA TGTGCCAGCAGCCAACCCTCCGGGCCATACGAGCAGTACGTC.

In the case of this clonotype: Given a much more abundant clone one base away, this may be a read error. The chain joins TRBV5-4 to TRBJ2-3; 7 bases map to TRBD1. This CDR3 region has 14 residues. With V trimmed by 3 bases and J by 5 bases, 6 bases remained unmatched. Germline V gives CDR1 SGHNT, CDR2 YYREEE (reference sequence). CDR3 DNA: TGTGCCAGCAGCTCGCAACAGGGGCAAGATACGCAGTATTTT. Translated, it gives CASSSQQGQDTQYF.

About this clonotype: A clone one base away is much larger, so this may be a read error. The V and J genes are TRBV30 and TRBJ2-7, with D unresolved. Trimming shortened V by 3 bases and J by 5 bases, and 11 bases separated the two germline ends. CDR1 is GTSNPN and CDR2 is SVGIG in the germline V gene (reference sequence). The CDR3 length is 12 residues. In DNA form, the CDR3 reads TGTGCCTGGAGCCGAAGCCGGGACGAGCAGTACTTC. This codes for CAWSRSRDEQYF.

This clonotype was recorded a few times. The genes are TRBV5-1 and TRBJ2-5; D remains unclear. The germline V gene encodes CDR1 SGHRS and CDR2 YFSETQ. Trimming pared 0 bases from V and 7 bases from J, leaving 10 bases between. This CDR3 is built from 13 residues. CDR3 loop: CASSLDLSWTQYF. The CDR3 nucleotides read TGCGCCAGCAGCTTGGACCTATCTTGGACCCAGTACTTC.

The chain links TRBV6-1 to TRBJ1-5; 8 bases are a match to TRBD1. CDR1 is MNHNS and CDR2 is SASEGT in the germline V gene. J gave up 5 bases and V 6 bases, and 6 bases lay outside the gene matches. This CDR3 contains 14 residues. The CDR3 DNA reads TGTGCCAGCAGCGAGACAGGGGTGGATCAGCCCCAGCATTTT. Residues: CASSETGVDQPQHF.

The CDR3 loop reads CASRTGTGTGELFF. The CDR3 region has the DNA TGTGCCAGCAGGACCGGGACAGGGACCGGGGAGCTGTTTTTT. This chain uses TRBV6-2 or TRBV6-3 with TRBJ2-2; 9 nucleotides line up with TRBD1. With V trimmed by 6 bases and J by 5 bases, 4 bases remained unmatched. This CDR3 is 14 amino acids long. Looked up from germline, CDR1 is MNHEY and CDR2 is SVGEGT.